This T cell receptor beta chain comes out of a study of cytomegalovirus exposure and HLA in healthy donors. Study results and limitations: V- and J-gene trimming in TCR beta was tied to a missense DCLRE1C variant by an analysis performed later. Earlier findings revealed that most TCR beta V segments proved productive either about 90% or about 30% of the time. Accurate prediction of HLA-A and HLA-B alleles (for most subjects) was reportedly achieved from TCR beta sequences.

Points on this clone: What it recognizes is unknown.

In the PCR, 60 Vbeta and 13 Jbeta primers were used. Generated by immunoSEQ multiplex PCR, the TCRdb table keeps only in-frame clones and is missing some. The sample carries some 140,000 clones, 70% to 75% recorded once. Germline values: CDR1 SGHAT, CDR2 FQNNGV. The CDR3 consists of 14 residues. Trimming stripped 0 bases from V and 4 bases from J, with 6 bases between. This sequence was found in a woman aged 35 to 49 in good health and CMV-seronegative. The V and J genes are TRBV11-2 and TRBJ1-4; D is unclear. The sample comprised PBMCs. CDR3 in DNA: TGTGCCAGCAGCTTAGAAGGGAGTAATGAAAAACTGTTTTTT. Its translation: CASSLEGSNEKLFF.